The rows below give T cell receptor beta chains drawn from one sample of a study of Graves' ophthalmopathy and Graves' hyperthyroidism. TCRdb re-derived calls from the multiplex PCR reads in MiXCR, one entry per CDR3 protein. The sample lists 340,000 or so distinct CDR3 sequences, about a sixth seen once, with approximately 13% in the top ten. Sequencing input: peripheral blood. These receptors were taken from an adult man with Graves' ophthalmopathy. The CDR3 runs from the conserved cysteine through the conserved F or W. The D gene is left open where the match is weak. Expanded clones are given a class, and other clones once, few, many or no size at all.

D: NA; J: TRBJ2-5; size: many; V: TRBV6-2/TRBV6-3; DNA: TGTGCCAGCAGCTCTGCCGGGACACCGGGGATGAAGACCCAGTACTTC; CDR3: CASSSAGTPGMKTQYF
D: TRBD2; J: TRBJ2-7; size: many; V: TRBV6-1; DNA: TGTGCCAGCGGGGTAGCGGGAGCCGACTTTGAGCAGTACTTC; CDR3: CASGVAGADFEQYF
D: TRBD2; J: TRBJ2-7; size: many; V: TRBV6-2/TRBV6-3; DNA: TGTGCCAGCAGCCCACGGAGGGCGGGAGGGTACGAGCAGTACTTC; CDR3: CASSPRRAGGYEQYF
D: TRBD2; J: TRBJ2-6; size: many; V: TRBV19; DNA: TGTGCCAGTAGTGGAATGGACGGGAGGTCTGGGGCCAACGTCCTGACTTTC; CDR3: CASSGMDGRSGANVLTF
D: NA; J: TRBJ1-5; size: many; V: TRBV6-1; DNA: TGTGCCAGCAGTGACCCCTACGGGGGAGATCAGCCCCAGCATTTT; CDR3: CASSDPYGGDQPQHF
D: NA; J: TRBJ2-7; size: NA; V: TRBV30; DNA: TGTGCCGTGTCGGAACCTTACGAGCAGTACTTC; CDR3: CAVSEPYEQYF
D: NA; J: TRBJ2-5; size: many; V: TRBV9; DNA: TGTGCCAGCAGCGTAGATAGCGGACCTCAAGAGACCCAGTACTTC; CDR3: CASSVDSGPQETQYF
D: NA; J: TRBJ2-2; size: many; V: TRBV24-1; DNA: TGTGCCACCAGCGGGGCAGGGAGGGGGCAATCGGCCGGGGAGCTGTTTTTT; CDR3: CATSGAGRGQSAGELFF
D: NA; J: TRBJ1-1; size: NA; V: TRBV12-3/TRBV12-4; DNA: TGTGCCAGCAGACCTTCAAGAAACACTGAAGCTTTCTTT; CDR3: CASRPSRNTEAFF
D: NA; J: TRBJ2-7; size: many; V: TRBV20-1; DNA: TGCAGTGCCGGGGACGGGGGACACTACGAGCAGTACTTC; CDR3: CSAGDGGHYEQYF
D: NA; J: TRBJ2-5; size: NA; V: TRBV6-1; DNA: TGTGCCAGCGTCAGTGCCGAGGGAGGGGGCGATCGGTCAGAGACCCAGTACTTC; CDR3: CASVSAEGGGDRSETQYF
D: TRBD1; J: TRBJ1-5; size: NA; V: TRBV28; DNA: TGTGCCAGCAGGTTTCCTGGGACAGTGGATCAGCCCCAGCATTTT; CDR3: CASRFPGTVDQPQHF
D: NA; J: TRBJ2-4; size: many; V: TRBV28; DNA: TGTGCCAGCAGTTTTAATCTAGCCAAAAACATTCAGTACTTC; CDR3: CASSFNLAKNIQYF
D: TRBD1; J: TRBJ1-1; size: NA; V: TRBV28; DNA: TGTGCCAGCCGAGTGTCAGGGGGCTCGGGAACTGAAGCTTTCTTT; CDR3: CASRVSGGSGTEAFF
D: NA; J: TRBJ2-7; size: many; V: TRBV4-2; DNA: TGTGCCAGCAGCCAACCCCAGGGCTACGAGCAGTACTTC; CDR3: CASSQPQGYEQYF
D: NA; J: TRBJ2-7; size: many; V: TRBV28; DNA: TGTGCCAGCAGTTTTGGTGGGAACCCCTACGAGCAGTACTTC; CDR3: CASSFGGNPYEQYF
D: NA; J: TRBJ1-2; size: many; V: TRBV28; DNA: TGTGCCACCCTAGCTAACTATGGCTACACCTTC; CDR3: CATLANYGYTF
D: NA; J: TRBJ2-7; size: many; V: TRBV5-1; DNA: TGCGCCAGCAGCTCCCGAGTCGGGGAGCAGTACTTC; CDR3: CASSSRVGEQYF
D: TRBD1; J: TRBJ2-7; size: many; V: TRBV7-9; DNA: TGTGCCAGCAGTCGGGACAGGGGAAGGTACTTC; CDR3: CASSRDRGRYF
D: NA; J: TRBJ2-5; size: few; V: TRBV7-2; DNA: TGTGCCAGCAGCCTTATATCGACAGGACTGCAAGAGACCCAGTACTTC; CDR3: CASSLISTGLQETQYF
D: NA; J: TRBJ2-5; size: NA; V: TRBV27; DNA: TGTGCCAGCAGTTACTTAGTGGAGACCCAGTACTTC; CDR3: CASSYLVETQYF
D: NA; J: TRBJ2-7; size: many; V: TRBV29-1; DNA: TGCAGCGTTGATTTTGACAGCCTGGCCGGTGAGCAGTACTTC; CDR3: CSVDFDSLAGEQYF
D: NA; J: TRBJ2-5; size: many; V: TRBV5-1; DNA: TGCGCCAGCAGCCCGGGACCGCGCCAAGAGACCCAGTACTTC; CDR3: CASSPGPRQETQYF
D: NA; J: TRBJ2-7; size: NA; V: TRBV27; DNA: TGTGCCAGCAGTCAGGGGTACGGACCCTACGAGCAGTACTTC; CDR3: CASSQGYGPYEQYF
D: TRBD1; J: TRBJ1-5; size: many; V: TRBV9; DNA: TGTGCCAGCAGCGTAGGACAGGGGGTTTGGCAGCCCCAGCATTTT; CDR3: CASSVGQGVWQPQHF
D: TRBD1; J: TRBJ1-2; size: many; V: TRBV28; DNA: TGTGCCAGCAGTCAGGGGGCGAGGACCTTC; CDR3: CASSQGARTF
D: NA; J: TRBJ1-5; size: many; V: TRBV6-1; DNA: TGTGCCAGCAGTGAATGGGGATCCGATCAGCCCCAGCATTTT; CDR3: CASSEWGSDQPQHF
D: TRBD2; J: TRBJ2-5; size: many; V: TRBV25-1; DNA: TGTGCCAGCAGTGGAGCTAGCGGGAGATTTGGAGAGACCCAGTACTTC; CDR3: CASSGASGRFGETQYF
D: TRBD1; J: TRBJ2-7; size: many; V: TRBV19; DNA: TGTGCCAGTAGCCCGACCGGGGACAGAGTTCACTACGAGCAGTACTTC; CDR3: CASSPTGDRVHYEQYF